The 3 T cell receptor beta chains given below trace back to one sample, sequenced in a study of blood T cell repertoires in COVID-19. Sequenced by immunoSEQ multiplex PCR; TCRdb stores in-frame clones only, minus some. The data contain roughly 100,000 clones, approximately 80% of them singletons. The sequenced material came from peripheral blood. The receptor source for this set is a woman aged 55 to 70 with acute or convalescent COVID-19.

The chain couples TRBV27 to TRBJ2-7, with TRBD2 matching 7 bases. V lost 3 bases and J lost 6; bases outside the gene matches: 8. Germline CDR1 is MNHEY and CDR2 is SMNVEV (reference sequence). This CDR3 has 14 residues. The CDR3 DNA reads as TGTGCCAGCAGTTTTCTGGGGGAGGGTGGCGAGCAGTACTTC. This codes for CASSFLGEGGEQYF.

This clone was seen a few times. The genes are TRBV7-9 and TRBJ2-2; 12 positions agree with TRBD2. CDR3 length equals 18 residues. Germline V CDR1 and CDR2: SEHNR, FQNEAQ (reference sequence). V shed 4 bases, J shed 3 bases, and the junction held 9 bases outside the gene matches. CDR3 DNA sequence: TGTGCCAGCAGCTATCCAGCTAGCGGGGGGGCAGACACCGGGGAGCTGTTTTTT. Translation gives CASSYPASGGADTGELFF.

The genes are TRBV2 and TRBJ1-2; D is unclear. Trimming stripped 7 bases from V and 5 bases from J, with 11 bases between. Germline V gene sequence: CDR1 SNHLY, CDR2 FYNNEI. The CDR3 consists of 12 residues. The CDR3 DNA sequence: TGTGCCAGCACCCCTAGCCTATATGGCTACACCTTC. Residues: CASTPSLYGYTF.